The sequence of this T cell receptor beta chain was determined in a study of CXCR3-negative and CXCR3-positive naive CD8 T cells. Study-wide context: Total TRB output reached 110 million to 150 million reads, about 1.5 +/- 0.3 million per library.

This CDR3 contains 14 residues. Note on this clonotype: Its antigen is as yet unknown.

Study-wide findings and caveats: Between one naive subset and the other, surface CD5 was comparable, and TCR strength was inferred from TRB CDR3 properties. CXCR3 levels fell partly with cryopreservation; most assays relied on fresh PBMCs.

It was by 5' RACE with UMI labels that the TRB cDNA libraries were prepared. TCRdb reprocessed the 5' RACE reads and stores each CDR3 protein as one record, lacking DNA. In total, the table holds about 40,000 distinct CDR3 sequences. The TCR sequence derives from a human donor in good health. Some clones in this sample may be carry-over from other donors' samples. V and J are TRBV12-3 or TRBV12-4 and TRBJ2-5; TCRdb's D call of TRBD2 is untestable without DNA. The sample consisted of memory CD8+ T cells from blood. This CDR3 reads CASSPASGGQTQYF.